These 14 T cell receptor beta chains share one sample of origin, sequenced in a study of tumor and adjacent non-tumor tissue in lung cancer. TCRbeta libraries were built with three rounds of nested PCR, modified from ARM-PCR. Via MiXCR, TCRdb re-called the multiplex PCR reads, giving one row per CDR3 protein. The table includes 75,000 to 80,000 distinct CDR3 sequences, 80% to 85% detected once. The template was RNA from unsorted bulk tissue. The sequencing sample was made of lung tumor tissue. These receptors were collected from a woman in her forties or fifties with non-small cell lung cancer.

About this clonotype: One end of the junction is discordant with germline, which a read error may explain. The chain uses TRBV24-1 and TRBJ2-2, with 12 nucleotides matching TRBD1. CDR1 is KGHDR and CDR2 is SFDVKD in the germline V gene. The CDR3 is 17 residues long. As DNA, the CDR3 is TGTGCCACCAGTGACTCCCGGGACAGGGGGCGCGGCGGGGGGCTGTTTTTT. Its protein product is CATSDSRDRGRGGGLFF.

In regard to this clonotype: As the CDR3 is not closed by the conserved phenylalanine or tryptophan, this likely results from a read error. The chain couples TRBV24-1 to TRBJ2-3; TRBD1 aligns across 8 bases. From germline, CDR1 is KGHDR and CDR2 SFDVKD. This CDR3 has 15 amino acids. The CDR3 region is CATSDLQGDTGTQYY. CDR3 DNA: TGTGCCACCAGTGATTTACAGGGGGACACAGGTACGCAGTATTAT.

Concerning this clonotype itself: One end of the junction fails to match germline, which may point to a read error. The chain recombines TRBV20-1 with TRBJ2-6; 9 nucleotides align to TRBD2. CDR1 is DFQATT, CDR2 SNEGSKA, per germline (reference sequence). The CDR3 covers 18 residues. Written as DNA, the CDR3 is TGCAGTGCTAGGACTAGCGGAGGGGTAAACTCTGGGGCCAACGTCCTGAGTTTC. Amino acids: CSARTSGGVNSGANVLSF.

As regards this clonotype: A read error may account for a junction end that differs from germline. The CDR3 coding sequence is TGCAGTACTAGAAATAGTGCGGGAGGCTTGGAGACTCAGTACTTC. It translates to CSTRNSAGGLETQYF. V is TRBV20-1 and J is TRBJ2-5; TRBD2 matches 8 bases. There are 15 residues in the CDR3. Germline V gives CDR1 DFQATT, CDR2 SNEGSKA (reference sequence).

As concerns this clonotype: One end of the junction varies from germline; a read error may be responsible. The J gene is TRBJ2-1, the V gene TRBV11-2; no definite D call. CDR3 size: 12 residues. Germline V lookup: CDR1 SGHAT, CDR2 FQNNGV. The CDR3 here is CASCLEVYEQSF. CDR3 nucleotides: TGTGCCAGCTGCTTAGAGGTATATGAGCAGTCCTTC.

Details on this clonotype: Mismatch with germline at one junction end may stem from a read error. The chain is built from TRBV11-2 and TRBJ2-5, with 7 nucleotides matching TRBD1. This CDR3 has 12 residues. Germline V lookup: CDR1 SGHAT, CDR2 FQNNGV. CDR3 bases: TGTGATAGCAGCCTTACAGGGGAGATCCAGTACTTC. Protein product: CDSSLTGEIQYF.

This clonotype ranks as medium-sized. This rearrangement joins TRBV4-2 to TRBJ2-3; D perhaps matches TRBD2 (6 bases). The CDR3 is made up of 14 amino acids. V was trimmed by 1 base and J by 2 bases, leaving 7 bases between them. CDR1 and CDR2 from the germline V gene are LGHNA and YNFKEQ. DNA of the CDR3: TGTGCCAGCAGCCAAGCGGGAGACACAGATACGCAGTATTTT. It is translated as CASSQAGDTDTQYF.

This clonotype appeared once. The conserved closing phenylalanine or tryptophan is absent in this CDR3, likely reflecting a read error. The chain uses TRBV12-5 and TRBJ2-1; D may be TRBD2 (5 bases). In germline, CDR1 is LGHNT, CDR2 FRNRAP. This CDR3 contains 13 residues. Deletions cut 6 bases from V and 6 bases from J, with 12 bases between. DNA of the CDR3: TGTGCTAGTGGGACGGGATCCACCAATGAGCAGTTCTCC. Translated: CASGTGSTNEQFS.

Regarding this clonotype: This CDR3 is missing its conserved last phenylalanine or tryptophan, likely due to a read error. V usage is TRBV11-2 and J usage is TRBJ2-1, with a possible D match to TRBD1 (6 bases). V was shortened by 0 bases and J by 4 bases, with 10 bases between the two germline ends. This CDR3 has 15 residues. Germline assignment: CDR1 SGHAT and CDR2 FQNNGV. Here the CDR3 reads CASSLELGQYNEQFL. DNA of the CDR3: TGTGCCAGCAGCTTAGAACTGGGACAATACAATGAGCAGTTCTTA.

This clonotype turned up a few times. Given a much more abundant clone one base away, this may be a read error. This CDR3 reads CASRMPQGGVYEQYF. The CDR3 coding sequence is TGTGCCAGCAGGATGCCACAGGGGGGAGTTTACGAGCAGTACTTC. The V gene is TRBV6-1, the J gene TRBJ2-7, with 8 bases lining up with TRBD1. Per the germline V gene, CDR1 is MNHNS and CDR2 is SASEGT. The junction had 11 bases not matched to a gene; V was cut back by 6 bases and J by 4 bases. The CDR3 covers 15 residues.

A note on this clonotype: In this CDR3 the conserved last residue, phenylalanine or tryptophan, is missing, so a read error is likely. This chain connects TRBV11-3 to TRBJ2-5; 7 bases fit TRBD1. The CDR3 is 15 residues long. Germline CDR1 is SGHNT and CDR2 is YENEEA. This CDR3 is CDSSSSRTGDRTQYI. The CDR3 region has the DNA TGTGACAGCAGCTCATCCAGGACAGGCGATAGGACCCAGTACATC.

The chain links TRBV4-1 to TRBJ2-2, with a possible D match to TRBD1 (5 bases). CDR1 and CDR2 (germline): MGHRA, YSYEKL. Between the trimmed V and J ends, which lost 11 bases and 4 bases, there was a span of 23 bases. This CDR3 spans 16 amino acids. CDR3 nucleotides: TGCGCCGACAGCCAAGTTACTATATTTCGCACCGGGGAGCTGTTTTTT. Translated, it gives CADSQVTIFRTGELFF.

This clonotype has a count of ten or more. This chain uses TRBV20-1 with TRBJ2-3; 10 positions agree with TRBD1. V trimming: 0 bases; J trimming: 4 bases; junction bases outside the gene matches: 7. Germline lookup yields CDR1 DFQATT and CDR2 SNEGSKA (reference sequence). CDR3 length: 16 residues. The DNA of the CDR3 is TGCAGTGCTAGAGATTGGCGACAGGGGGCCCCAGATACGCAGTATTTT. This codes for CSARDWRQGAPDTQYF.

As to this clonotype: This could be a read error, since a much larger clone is one nucleotide away. This sequence joins TRBV28 and TRBJ2-4; tentatively, D is TRBD1 or TRBD2 (7 bases each). CDR1 is MDHEN and CDR2 is SYDVKM in the germline V gene. The CDR3 is made up of 17 amino acids. The CDR3: CASFRGGAVMDKNNQYF. CDR3 in DNA: TGTGCCAGCTTCAGGGGGGGGGCTGTGATGGACAAAAACAATCAGTACTTC.